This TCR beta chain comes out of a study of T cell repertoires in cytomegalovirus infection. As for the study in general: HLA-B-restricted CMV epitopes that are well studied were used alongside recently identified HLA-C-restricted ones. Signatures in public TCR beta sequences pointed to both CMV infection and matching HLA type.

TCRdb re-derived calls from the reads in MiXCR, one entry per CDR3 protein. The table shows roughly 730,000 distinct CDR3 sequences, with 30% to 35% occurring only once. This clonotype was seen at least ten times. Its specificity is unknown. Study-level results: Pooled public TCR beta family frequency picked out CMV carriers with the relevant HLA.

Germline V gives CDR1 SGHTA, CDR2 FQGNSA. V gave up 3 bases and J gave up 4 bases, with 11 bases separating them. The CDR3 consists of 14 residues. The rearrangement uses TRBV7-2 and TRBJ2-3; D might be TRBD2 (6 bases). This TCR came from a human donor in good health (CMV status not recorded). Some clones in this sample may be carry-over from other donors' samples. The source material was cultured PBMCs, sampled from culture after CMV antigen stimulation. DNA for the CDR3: TGTGCCAGCAGCTTCGAAGCGGGCCCAGATACGCAGTATTTT. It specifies CASSFEAGPDTQYF.